The rows below give T cell receptor beta chains drawn from one sample of a study of blood T cell repertoires in COVID-19. Method: immunoSEQ multiplex PCR; TCRdb's copy keeps in-frame clones and lacks some. The sample shows around 100,000 clones, about 72% of them seen only once. The sequencing sample was made of peripheral blood. The receptor set was obtained from a man aged 55 to 69 with active or convalescent COVID-19. Both conserved end residues are part of each CDR3. The D gene is left open where the match is weak. Only part of the rows carry a size: once, few, many, or a class if the clone is expanded.

j_gene,d_gene,abundance,v_gene,CDR3nt,CDR3aa
TRBJ2-2,-,-,TRBV18,TGTGCCAGCCCCTCCCCCGTATCGAACACCGGGGAGCTGTTTTTT,CASPSPVSNTGELFF
TRBJ2-7,-,few,TRBV7-2,TGTGCCAGCAGCGCCCAGGAGGTCCCCTACGAGCAGTACTTC,CASSAQEVPYEQYF
TRBJ1-4,TRBD1,-,TRBV2,TGTGCCAGCAGTAGACAGGGCGCAAATATTAATGAAAAACTGTTTTTT,CASSRQGANINEKLFF
TRBJ1-6,-,-,TRBV3-1/TRBV3-2,TGTGCCAGCAGTAACGGTGGAGCCAGCGGGACACCCCTCCACTTT,CASSNGGASGTPLHF
TRBJ1-1,TRBD1,-,TRBV10-2,TGCGCCAGCACTGCAGGGGGGCGGAACACTGAAGCTTTCTTT,CASTAGGRNTEAFF
TRBJ2-3,-,-,TRBV6-6,TGTGCCAGCAGTTACCTTCTATTGGATACGCAGTATTTT,CASSYLLLDTQYF
TRBJ1-1,-,-,TRBV19,TGTGCCAGTAGTATACGAGGCGGGGGGGTGAACACTGAAGCTTTCTTT,CASSIRGGGVNTEAFF
TRBJ2-3,-,few,TRBV7-9,TGTGCCAGCAGCTTATACCCGGGAGAGGGGGATACGCAGTATTTT,CASSLYPGEGDTQYF
TRBJ2-5,-,-,TRBV10-2,TGCGCCAGCAGTGAATTGGTACTCCAAGAGACCCAGTACTTC,CASSELVLQETQYF
TRBJ1-3,-,-,TRBV18,TGTGCCAGCTCACCAGGAGGATCCTCTGGAAACACCATATATTTT,CASSPGGSSGNTIYF
TRBJ1-4,-,-,TRBV15,TGTGCCACCAGCAGAGACCGGGACACCTGGGTTCAAAAACTGTTTTTT,CATSRDRDTWVQKLFF
TRBJ1-2,TRBD1,-,TRBV28,TGTGCCAGCAGCCTGGGACAGGGCTATGGCTACACCTTC,CASSLGQGYGYTF
TRBJ1-2,TRBD1,few,TRBV19,TGTGCCAGTAGTATTTGGGGGACAGGGGATTACGGCTACACCTTC,CASSIWGTGDYGYTF
TRBJ2-1,-,few,TRBV24-1,TGTGCCACCAGTGAGCGTCTATCCCTTTCGAATGAGCAGTTCTTC,CATSERLSLSNEQFF
TRBJ2-2,TRBD1,-,TRBV2,TGTGCCAGCAGGGGACAGGTTGACACCGGGGAGCTGTTTTTT,CASRGQVDTGELFF
TRBJ2-1,TRBD2,-,TRBV9,TGTGCCAGCAGCGTAGAGGGAGGGCTAGCGGGTTTCTGCGATGAGCAGTTCTTC,CASSVEGGLAGFCDEQFF
TRBJ1-1,TRBD1,-,TRBV10-3,TGTGCCATCGGTCGGCAGGGGGCAGAGACTGAAGCTTTCTTT,CAIGRQGAETEAFF
TRBJ2-3,-,-,TRBV5-8,TGTGCCAGCAGCACTTTCCCCCGCACAGATACGCAGTATTTT,CASSTFPRTDTQYF
TRBJ2-3,-,-,TRBV10-1,TGCGCCAGCAGCCTGGGACTGGCTAGCACAGATACGCAGTATTTT,CASSLGLASTDTQYF
TRBJ2-5,TRBD2,-,TRBV15,TGTGCCACCAGCCCCACTAGCGTGGGGACCCAGTACTTC,CATSPTSVGTQYF
TRBJ2-5,TRBD1,-,TRBV7-7,TGTGCTAGCAGCTTAGCAGGGACAGGGGAAGAGACCCAGTACTTC,CASSLAGTGEETQYF
TRBJ1-5,-,-,TRBV6-5,TGTGCCAGCAGCGGGGAGGGGAGACAGCCCCAGCATTTT,CASSGEGRQPQHF
TRBJ1-5,-,-,TRBV11-2,TGTGCCAGCAGCTTGGGCTCACCCGGGGGTTGGCAGCCCCAGCATTTT,CASSLGSPGGWQPQHF
TRBJ1-1,-,-,TRBV6-5,TGTGCCAGCAGAGCAACCGGGACACGCACTGAAGCTTTCTTT,CASRATGTRTEAFF
TRBJ1-5,-,once,TRBV7-2,TGTGCCAGCAGCTTCGGTCCGAATCAGCCCCAGCATTTT,CASSFGPNQPQHF
TRBJ2-3,-,-,TRBV19,TGTGCCAGTCGGACAGAGATTAGGGGGACGCAGTATTTT,CASRTEIRGTQYF
TRBJ1-1,TRBD1,-,TRBV5-5,TGTGCCAGCAGCCCAAGGGACAGGGGTGAAGCTTTCTTT,CASSPRDRGEAFF
TRBJ1-6,TRBD1,few,TRBV30,TGTGCCTGTTCCGGGACAGGGGGGGAACCCCTCCACTTT,CACSGTGGEPLHF
TRBJ2-3,TRBD1,-,TRBV24-1,TGTGCCACCAGTGATAGCCTTACAGGGGGCGCAGATACGCAGTATTTT,CATSDSLTGGADTQYF
TRBJ1-2,TRBD1,-,TRBV2,TGTGCCAGCAGCGGCCGGCAGGGGGTATTCTATGGCTACACCTTC,CASSGRQGVFYGYTF
TRBJ2-3,-,-,TRBV16,TGTGCCAGCAGCCAACAACGTACTAGCACAGATACGCAGTATTTT,CASSQQRTSTDTQYF
TRBJ2-5,-,once,TRBV7-8,TGTGCCAGCAGCGGAGGGACTTCTCTAAGCCAAGAGACCCAGTACTTC,CASSGGTSLSQETQYF
TRBJ2-3,-,-,TRBV6-5,TGTGCCGCCGGACAGATAAGCACAGATACGCAGTATTTT,CAAGQISTDTQYF
TRBJ2-1,-,-,TRBV4-3,TGCGCCAGCAGCACCCGACATGGCAATGAGCAGTTCTTC,CASSTRHGNEQFF
TRBJ1-3,-,-,TRBV11-2,TGTGCCAGCAGTGTTATTTCGAGCTCTGGAAACACCATATATTTT,CASSVISSSGNTIYF
TRBJ2-1,TRBD2,-,TRBV19,TGTGCCAGTAGTATGACTAGCGGGTCCTACAATGAGCAGTTCTTC,CASSMTSGSYNEQFF
TRBJ2-2,-,-,TRBV7-9,TGTGCCAGCCCCCGGGGACACCCGGAGGCCGGGGAGCTGTTTTTT,CASPRGHPEAGELFF
TRBJ2-3,-,few,TRBV2,TGTGCCAGCAGTGAATGGACTACTAGCACAGATACGCAGTATTTT,CASSEWTTSTDTQYF
TRBJ2-6,TRBD2,-,TRBV3-1/TRBV3-2,TGTGCCAGCAGCCAACGGCTAGCGGGAGGGTCTGGGGCCAACGTCCTGACTTTC,CASSQRLAGGSGANVLTF
TRBJ1-1,TRBD1,-,TRBV3-1/TRBV3-2,TGTGCCAGCAGCCGCGTAGGGACAGACTTCATGAACACTGAAGCTTTCTTT,CASSRVGTDFMNTEAFF
TRBJ1-6,-,-,TRBV18,TGTGCCAGCTCACCAGCAGAGGATAATTCACCCCTCCACTTT,CASSPAEDNSPLHF
TRBJ1-1,-,-,TRBV20-1,TGCAGTGCTGCCCACTGGACTGAAGCTTTCTTT,CSAAHWTEAFF
TRBJ1-2,-,-,TRBV7-2,TGTGCCAGCAGCTTAGACCCGGACTATGGCTACACCTTC,CASSLDPDYGYTF
TRBJ2-5,TRBD1,once,TRBV10-1,TGCGCCAGCAGTCCCATTCGGCGGACAGGGGGGACGGAGACCCAGTACTTC,CASSPIRRTGGTETQYF
TRBJ1-2,TRBD1,-,TRBV10-2,TGCGCCAGCAGCGGACAGGGGATGGATGGCTACACCTTC,CASSGQGMDGYTF
TRBJ2-5,-,-,TRBV6-1,TGTGCCTGCTGTGAAGGGTGGGGGCAGGGAGAGACCCAGTACTTC,CACCEGWGQGETQYF
TRBJ2-7,-,-,TRBV3-1/TRBV3-2,TGTGCCAGCAGCCGAGGGGGGGGTCCTTACGAGCAGTACTTC,CASSRGGGPYEQYF
TRBJ1-6,-,-,TRBV7-6,TGTGCCAGCAGTTGGGGGGGTTCCTATAATTCACCCCTCCACTTT,CASSWGGSYNSPLHF
TRBJ1-2,-,-,TRBV3-1/TRBV3-2,TGTGCCAGCAGCCCTCTGAACTATGGCTACACCTTC,CASSPLNYGYTF
TRBJ1-2,-,-,TRBV28,TGTGCCAGCAGCGGGGGACTCTATGGCTACACCTTC,CASSGGLYGYTF
TRBJ2-2,TRBD1,-,TRBV7-2,TGTGCCAGCAGTCCCGGGACAGTGAACACCGGGGAGCTGTTTTTT,CASSPGTVNTGELFF